This T cell receptor beta chain was recorded in a study of blood T cells in healthy people across ages. This clonotype has more than one count but fewer than ten. Its matching antigen is unknown. Whole-study findings and limits: Long-lived and aged donors differed, with more naive CD4+ cells and higher diversity in the long-lived.

The CDR3 consists of 14 residues. Germline V gives CDR1 DFQATT, CDR2 SNEGSKA (reference sequence). Trimming took 3 bases from V and 2 from J, leaving 13 bases between them. Together with a sample-barcoded 5' primer, a J-beta primer mix was included in a second PCR lasting about 7 to 11 cycles. TCRdb redid the calling of the 5' RACE reads with MiXCR, one entry per CDR3 protein. The sample shows around 1,600,000 distinct CDR3 sequences, about 42% of them seen only once. V usage is TRBV20-1 and J usage is TRBJ1-2; D gene uncertain. Sequenced material: blood. This clonotype was obtained from a woman aged 18 to 35 in good health. CDR3 amino acids: CSASKGTTNYGYTF. CDR3 nucleotides: TGCAGTGCTAGTAAGGGAACTACAAACTATGGCTACACCTTC.